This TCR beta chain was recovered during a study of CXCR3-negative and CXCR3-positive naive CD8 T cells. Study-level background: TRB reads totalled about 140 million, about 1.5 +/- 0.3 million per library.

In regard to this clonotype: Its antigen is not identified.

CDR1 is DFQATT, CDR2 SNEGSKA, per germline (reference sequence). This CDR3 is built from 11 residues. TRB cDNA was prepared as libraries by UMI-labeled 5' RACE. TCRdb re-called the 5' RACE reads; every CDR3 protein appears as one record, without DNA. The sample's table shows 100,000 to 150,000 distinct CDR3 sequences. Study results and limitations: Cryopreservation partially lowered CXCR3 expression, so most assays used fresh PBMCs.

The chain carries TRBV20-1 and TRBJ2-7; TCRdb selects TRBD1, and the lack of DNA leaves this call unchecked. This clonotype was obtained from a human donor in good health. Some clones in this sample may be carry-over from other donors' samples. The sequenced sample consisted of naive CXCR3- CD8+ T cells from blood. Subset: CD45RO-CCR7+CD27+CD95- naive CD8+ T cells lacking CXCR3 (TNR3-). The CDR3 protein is CSASPGYEQYF.